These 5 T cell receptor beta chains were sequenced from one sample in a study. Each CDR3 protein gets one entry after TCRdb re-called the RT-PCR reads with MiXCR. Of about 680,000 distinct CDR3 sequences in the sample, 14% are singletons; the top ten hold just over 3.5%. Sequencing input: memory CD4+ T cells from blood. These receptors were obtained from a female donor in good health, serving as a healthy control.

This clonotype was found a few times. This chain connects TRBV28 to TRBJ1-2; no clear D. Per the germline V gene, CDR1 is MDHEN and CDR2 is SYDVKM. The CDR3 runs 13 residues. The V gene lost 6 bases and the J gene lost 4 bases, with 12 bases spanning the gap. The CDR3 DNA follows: TGTGCCAGCAGCCTCCCTAAGGCCTATGGCTACACCTTC. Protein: CASSLPKAYGYTF.

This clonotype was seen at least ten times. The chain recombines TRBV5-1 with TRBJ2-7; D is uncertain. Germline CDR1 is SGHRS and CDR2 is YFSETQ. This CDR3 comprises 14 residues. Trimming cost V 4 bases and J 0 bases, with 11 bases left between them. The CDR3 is CASSTRTASYEQYF. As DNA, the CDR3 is TGCGCCAGCAGCACAAGGACCGCCTCCTACGAGCAGTACTTC.

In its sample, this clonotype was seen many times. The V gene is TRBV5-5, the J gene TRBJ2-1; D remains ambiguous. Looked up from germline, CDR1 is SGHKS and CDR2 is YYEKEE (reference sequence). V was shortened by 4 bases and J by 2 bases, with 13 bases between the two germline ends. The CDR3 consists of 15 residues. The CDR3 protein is CASSTGGLPYNEQFF. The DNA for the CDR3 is TGTGCCAGCAGCACCGGCGGCCTCCCCTACAATGAGCAGTTCTTC.

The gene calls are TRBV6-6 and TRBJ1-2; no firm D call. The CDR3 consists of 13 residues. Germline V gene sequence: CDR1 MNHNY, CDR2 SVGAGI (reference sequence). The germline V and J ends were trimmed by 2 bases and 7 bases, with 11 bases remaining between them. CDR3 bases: TGTGCCAGCAGTTACGCAGAGGTGGGTGGCTACACCTTC. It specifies CASSYAEVGGYTF.

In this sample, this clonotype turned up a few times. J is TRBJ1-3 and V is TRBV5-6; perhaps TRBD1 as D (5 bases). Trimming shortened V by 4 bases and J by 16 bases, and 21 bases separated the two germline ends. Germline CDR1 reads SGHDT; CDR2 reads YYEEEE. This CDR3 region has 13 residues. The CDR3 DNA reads TGTGCCAGCAGCAACCGGACAACGACACCGGTGTATTTT. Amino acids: CASSNRTTTPVYF.